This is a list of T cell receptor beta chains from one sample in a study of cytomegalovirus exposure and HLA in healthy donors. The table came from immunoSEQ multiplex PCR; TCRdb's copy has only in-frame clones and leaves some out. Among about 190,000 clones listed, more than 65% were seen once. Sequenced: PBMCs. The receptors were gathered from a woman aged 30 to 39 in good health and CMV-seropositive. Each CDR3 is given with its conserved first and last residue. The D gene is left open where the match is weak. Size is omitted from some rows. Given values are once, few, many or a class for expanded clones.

DNA: TGTGCAAGCAGACTAGCGGGAGGGACAGATACGCAGTATTTT
CDR3: CASRLAGGTDTQYF
V: TRBV2
J: TRBJ2-3
size: .
D: TRBD2

DNA: TGTGCCAGCAGCTTAAAGCGGGAGGGTGGTGAGACCCAGTACTTC
CDR3: CASSLKREGGETQYF
V: TRBV7-6
J: TRBJ2-5
size: .
D: TRBD2

DNA: TGCGCCAGCAGCTTGGAGGGGTTCGGTTTAACTGAAGCTTTCTTT
CDR3: CASSLEGFGLTEAFF
V: TRBV5-1
J: TRBJ1-1
size: .
D: .

DNA: TGTGCCAGCAGTGAGGGGAGCGGGAGCACAGATACGCAGTATTTT
CDR3: CASSEGSGSTDTQYF
V: TRBV6-4
J: TRBJ2-3
size: .
D: .

DNA: TGTGCCAGTAGACACTTAGCTGGTGGGGGCACCTACGAGCAGTACTTC
CDR3: CASRHLAGGGTYEQYF
V: TRBV19
J: TRBJ2-7
size: .
D: .

DNA: TGTGCCAGCAGCCCTATAGGAGGCTACGAGCAGTACTTC
CDR3: CASSPIGGYEQYF
V: TRBV6-6
J: TRBJ2-7
size: .
D: .

DNA: TGCGCCAGCAGTGAGTTAAAGGGGAGGACCTACAATGAGCAGTTCTTC
CDR3: CASSELKGRTYNEQFF
V: TRBV10-1
J: TRBJ2-1
size: once
D: .

DNA: TGCGCCAGCAGCTTAACGGACAGTTTCTCCTACAATGAGCAGTTCTTC
CDR3: CASSLTDSFSYNEQFF
V: TRBV5-1
J: TRBJ2-1
size: .
D: .

DNA: TGTGCCACCCGAGCGGGAGTTATAGACGAGCAGTACTTC
CDR3: CATRAGVIDEQYF
V: TRBV19
J: TRBJ2-7
size: .
D: TRBD2

DNA: TGTGCCATCAGCACTAGCGGGAGTTGGACCGGGGAGCTGTTTTTT
CDR3: CAISTSGSWTGELFF
V: TRBV10-3
J: TRBJ2-2
size: .
D: TRBD2

DNA: TGTGCCAGCAGCTTAACGACACCGGATACGCAGTATTTT
CDR3: CASSLTTPDTQYF
V: TRBV7-9
J: TRBJ2-3
size: few
D: .

DNA: TGTGCCAGCAGCCCCCAGGGCGGGGGGGCCAGCGGGGATACGCAGTATTTT
CDR3: CASSPQGGGASGDTQYF
V: TRBV4-2
J: TRBJ2-3
size: .
D: TRBD2

DNA: TGTGCCAGTAGACCCCAGGGTGATGGCAATCAGCCCCAGCATTTT
CDR3: CASRPQGDGNQPQHF
V: TRBV19
J: TRBJ1-5
size: few
D: .

DNA: TGCGCCAGCAGCCTCGGACAGGGCGGTCTAACGTACTTC
CDR3: CASSLGQGGLTYF
V: TRBV4-1
J: TRBJ2-5
size: .
D: TRBD1

DNA: TGTGCCAGCAGCCCACGCGGAGGCCTCAACAATGAGCAGTTCTTC
CDR3: CASSPRGGLNNEQFF
V: TRBV9
J: TRBJ2-1
size: .
D: .

DNA: TGTGCCAGCAGCTTCGGACTTCACACAGATACGCAGTATTTT
CDR3: CASSFGLHTDTQYF
V: TRBV7-2
J: TRBJ2-3
size: .
D: .

DNA: TGCGCCAGCAGCTTGGTGCGCACCGGGGAGCTGTTTTTT
CDR3: CASSLVRTGELFF
V: TRBV5-1
J: TRBJ2-2
size: .
D: .

DNA: TGTGCCAGCACCCCGGACGGGAGGGAGTACAATGAGCAGTTCTTC
CDR3: CASTPDGREYNEQFF
V: TRBV11-2
J: TRBJ2-1
size: once
D: TRBD2

DNA: TGTGCCAGCAGACCCGGGACTAGAACCGGGGAGCTGTTTTTT
CDR3: CASRPGTRTGELFF
V: TRBV6-1
J: TRBJ2-2
size: .
D: TRBD2

DNA: TGTGCCAGCAGAGGTAGTAGGGGGAGTGAAAGCTATGGCTACACCTTC
CDR3: CASRGSRGSESYGYTF
V: TRBV7-9
J: TRBJ1-2
size: once
D: .

DNA: TGTGCCAGTAGTTTCCCGAGACTAGCGGGGAGCTCCTACAATGAGCAGTTCTTC
CDR3: CASSFPRLAGSSYNEQFF
V: TRBV19
J: TRBJ2-1
size: .
D: TRBD2

DNA: TGCGCCAGCAGCTTGGACGGGACAGGGACCCAGCCCCAGCATTTT
CDR3: CASSLDGTGTQPQHF
V: TRBV5-1
J: TRBJ1-5
size: .
D: TRBD1

DNA: TGTGCCAGCAGCGAGAGGGGGCGGACTGAAGCTTTCTTT
CDR3: CASSERGRTEAFF
V: TRBV9
J: TRBJ1-1
size: few
D: TRBD1

DNA: TGTGCCAGCAGTCGGACAGGGTTCCAAGAGACCCAGTACTTC
CDR3: CASSRTGFQETQYF
V: TRBV6-5
J: TRBJ2-5
size: .
D: TRBD1

DNA: TGTGCCAGCAGTTTACGGCAGGCCTCCTACAATGAGCAGTTCTTC
CDR3: CASSLRQASYNEQFF
V: TRBV27
J: TRBJ2-1
size: .
D: .

DNA: TGTGCCAGCAGTCCCGCAACAGGGTCCGGAAACACCATATATTTT
CDR3: CASSPATGSGNTIYF
V: TRBV28
J: TRBJ1-3
size: .
D: .

DNA: TGTGCCAGCAGCCCCCAGGGAGGCGGGAGATACGAGCAGTACTTC
CDR3: CASSPQGGGRYEQYF
V: TRBV7-8
J: TRBJ2-7
size: .
D: TRBD2

DNA: TGTGCCAGCAGCTTAGCATCAACGGGAGCGGACGGGGAGCTGTTTTTT
CDR3: CASSLASTGADGELFF
V: TRBV7-6
J: TRBJ2-2
size: .
D: .

DNA: TGCGCCAGCAGTGGAGCCCTCACAGGGTATGGTCCCTACGAGCAGTACTTC
CDR3: CASSGALTGYGPYEQYF
V: TRBV10-1
J: TRBJ2-7
size: few
D: .

DNA: TGTGCCAGCTTTCGGACAGGCTTTCTCTATGGCTACACCTTC
CDR3: CASFRTGFLYGYTF
V: TRBV28
J: TRBJ1-2
size: .
D: TRBD1

DNA: TGTGCCAGCTCACCAATTGCATCAGGGGGCACTGAAGCTTTCTTT
CDR3: CASSPIASGGTEAFF
V: TRBV18
J: TRBJ1-1
size: .
D: TRBD1

DNA: TGTGCCAGCAGCCCGCCGGGTGTGAACACTGAAGCTTTCTTT
CDR3: CASSPPGVNTEAFF
V: TRBV7-6
J: TRBJ1-1
size: .
D: .

DNA: TGTGCCAGCAGCGTACCAAGGAGCACTGAAGCTTTCTTT
CDR3: CASSVPRSTEAFF
V: TRBV9
J: TRBJ1-1
size: few
D: .

DNA: TGTGCCAGCAGCTCGGGACAGGGCTACGAGCAGTACTTC
CDR3: CASSSGQGYEQYF
V: TRBV4-2
J: TRBJ2-7
size: few
D: TRBD1

DNA: TGTGCCAGCAGTGAAATAATAGCGGGGTCAGACTACGAGCAGTACTTC
CDR3: CASSEIIAGSDYEQYF
V: TRBV2
J: TRBJ2-7
size: .
D: TRBD2

DNA: TGTGCCAGCAGTCTAGGACAGGGGAACGAGCAGTACTTC
CDR3: CASSLGQGNEQYF
V: TRBV27
J: TRBJ2-7
size: .
D: TRBD1

DNA: TGTGCCAGCTCACCACTGGGGGCTAGCGGGAGCCAACAGTACTTC
CDR3: CASSPLGASGSQQYF
V: TRBV18
J: TRBJ2-7
size: .
D: TRBD2

DNA: TGTGCCAGCAGCGTAGCTACCCACGAGCAGTACTTC
CDR3: CASSVATHEQYF
V: TRBV9
J: TRBJ2-7
size: few
D: .

DNA: TGTGCCAGTAGCCCCTCGGGCGGGTCGAACACCGGGGAGCTGTTTTTT
CDR3: CASSPSGGSNTGELFF
V: TRBV19
J: TRBJ2-2
size: .
D: .

DNA: TGTGCCAGCAGCCTCCAAGGACTAGCGGTTTGGGGGTCCTACAATGAGCAGTTCTTC
CDR3: CASSLQGLAVWGSYNEQFF
V: TRBV5-5
J: TRBJ2-1
size: .
D: TRBD2

DNA: TGCGCCAGCAGCCAAGGATCCGGACTAGCGGGAGACAATGAGCAGTTCTTC
CDR3: CASSQGSGLAGDNEQFF
V: TRBV4-1
J: TRBJ2-1
size: few
D: TRBD2

DNA: TGCAGCGTTCTAGTGTTACGTGGAGAAAAACTGTTTTTT
CDR3: CSVLVLRGEKLFF
V: TRBV29-1
J: TRBJ1-4
size: .
D: .

DNA: TGTGCCAGCAGCCTCGACAGTTACGAGCAGTACTTC
CDR3: CASSLDSYEQYF
V: TRBV6-6
J: TRBJ2-7
size: .
D: .

DNA: TGTGCCAGCAGTTCCGGGGGGGGCGTCCAGTACTTC
CDR3: CASSSGGGVQYF
V: TRBV6-5
J: TRBJ2-4
size: .
D: TRBD2

DNA: TGTGCCAGCTCACCCGAAGAGTATGGCTACACCTTC
CDR3: CASSPEEYGYTF
V: TRBV18
J: TRBJ1-2
size: .
D: .

DNA: TGTGCCAGCAGTTTTGGAGCGGGAGGCAGTGGGGCCAACGTCCTGACTTTC
CDR3: CASSFGAGGSGANVLTF
V: TRBV28
J: TRBJ2-6
size: few
D: TRBD2

DNA: TGTGCCAGCAGTTTACCCGCGGGGACCTATGGCTACACCTTC
CDR3: CASSLPAGTYGYTF
V: TRBV28
J: TRBJ1-2
size: .
D: .

DNA: TGTGCCAGCAGTTTAGGGGGGGAGGAAACTGAAGCTTTCTTT
CDR3: CASSLGGEETEAFF
V: TRBV28
J: TRBJ1-1
size: few
D: .

DNA: TGTGCCAGTAGTATCCAAGGTAGAGGCACTGAAGCTTTCTTT
CDR3: CASSIQGRGTEAFF
V: TRBV19
J: TRBJ1-1
size: .
D: .

DNA: TGCGCCAGCAGCCCGGACGTTACGGGGACCGGGGAGCTGTTTTTT
CDR3: CASSPDVTGTGELFF
V: TRBV5-1
J: TRBJ2-2
size: .
D: .

DNA: TGTGCCAGCAGTTTATATCTTGGATCCACAGGGAACTATGGCTACACCTTC
CDR3: CASSLYLGSTGNYGYTF
V: TRBV28
J: TRBJ1-2
size: .
D: .

DNA: TGTGCCAGCAGCGTAGGCAGCGGGAGGGAGAGGGAGACCCAGTACTTC
CDR3: CASSVGSGRERETQYF
V: TRBV9
J: TRBJ2-5
size: few
D: TRBD2

DNA: TGTGCCAGCAGTTTCCATAGCGGGAGTCCCTACAATGAACAGTTCTTC
CDR3: CASSFHSGSPYNEQFF
V: TRBV27
J: TRBJ2-1
size: .
D: TRBD2

DNA: TGTGCCAGCAGCTTAGGGGTGAAGGGTGGGGTGTTAGCGGGAGGCCATGAGCAGTTCTTC
CDR3: CASSLGVKGGVLAGGHEQFF
V: TRBV11-3
J: TRBJ2-1
size: .
D: TRBD2

DNA: TGTGCCAGCTGTCGGCGGGAGGGCCAGGACGAGCAGTACTTC
CDR3: CASCRREGQDEQYF
V: TRBV5-8
J: TRBJ2-7
size: few
D: TRBD2

DNA: TGTGCCAGTAGGAGGGTAGATTCGTCTGGAAACACCATATATTTT
CDR3: CASRRVDSSGNTIYF
V: TRBV19
J: TRBJ1-3
size: .
D: .

DNA: TGCGCCAGCAGCCAAGTTCCCAGGGGGACCTACGAGCAGTACTTC
CDR3: CASSQVPRGTYEQYF
V: TRBV4-1
J: TRBJ2-7
size: .
D: TRBD1